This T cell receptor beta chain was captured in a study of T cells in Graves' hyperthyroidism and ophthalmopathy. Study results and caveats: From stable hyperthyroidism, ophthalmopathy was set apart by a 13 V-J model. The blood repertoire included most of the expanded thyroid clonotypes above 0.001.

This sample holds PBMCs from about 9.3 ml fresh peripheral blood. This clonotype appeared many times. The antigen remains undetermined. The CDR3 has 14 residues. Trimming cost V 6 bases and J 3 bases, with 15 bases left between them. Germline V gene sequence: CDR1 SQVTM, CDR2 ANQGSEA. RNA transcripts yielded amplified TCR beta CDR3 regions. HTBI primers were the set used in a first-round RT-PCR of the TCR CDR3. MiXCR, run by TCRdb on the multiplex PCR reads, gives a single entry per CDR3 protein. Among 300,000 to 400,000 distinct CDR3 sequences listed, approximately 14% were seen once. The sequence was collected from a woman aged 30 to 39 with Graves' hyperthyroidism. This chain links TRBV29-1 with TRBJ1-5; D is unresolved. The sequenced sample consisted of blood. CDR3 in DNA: TGCAGCGTGACCCCCCCAGGCGACAATCAGCCCCAGCATTTT. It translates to CSVTPPGDNQPQHF.